These 15 T cell receptor beta chains came from one sample sequenced in a study of human T cells and chemical hapten exposure. The time point denotes: pre-sensitization, week 0. The treatment denotes: therapeutic diphenylcyclopropenone sensitization with weekly scalp DPC. TCRdb analysed the RACE reads with MiXCR anew, one entry per CDR3 protein. The table shows more than 250,000 distinct CDR3 sequences, with about 7.7% occurring only once. The sample consisted of whole blood, taken in connection with sensitization to the hapten diphenylcyclopropenone (DPC). These receptors were collected from a man between 18 and 29 years old with alopecia areata. Some clones in this sample may be carry-over from other donors' samples.

This clonotype was counted many times. The chain joins TRBV29-1 to TRBJ1-2, with a weak D call TRBD1 (5 bases). Germline-derived CDR1 and CDR2 are SQVTM and ANQGSEA. This CDR3 has 14 residues. The V end lost 3 bases, the J end lost 1 base, and 12 bases lay between the germline ends. The CDR3 nucleotides read TGCAGCGTTGACCGGGGCCCGTTTAACTATGGCTACACCTTC. Its protein is CSVDRGPFNYGYTF.

The rearrangement uses TRBV5-6 and TRBJ1-6; D call uncertain. CDR3 size: 16 residues. V lost 4 bases to trimming and J lost 0 bases, with 11 bases between them. The germline CDR1 and CDR2 sequences are SGHDT and YYEEEE. CDR3 sequence: CASSPLGGSYNSPLHF. CDR3 nucleotides: TGTGCCAGCAGCCCCCTTGGCGGCTCCTATAATTCACCCCTCCACTTT.

The rearrangement uses TRBV29-1 and TRBJ2-7; either TRBD1 or TRBD2 may supply D (6 bases each). CDR1 and CDR2 (germline): SQVTM, ANQGSEA. The length of the CDR3 is 14 residues. V gave up 7 bases and J gave up 6 bases, with 22 bases separating them. The CDR3 sequence is CSAGGDRGGVEQYF. CDR3 in DNA: TGCAGCGCCGGGGGCGATCGAGGGGGAGTCGAGCAGTACTTC.

This chain joins TRBV20-1 and TRBJ1-5; perhaps TRBD1 as D (5 bases). CDR3 length equals 13 residues. V lost 2 bases and J lost 7, with 12 bases in between. Germline V gene data show CDR1 as DFQATT and CDR2 as SNEGSKA (reference sequence). CDR3 DNA: TGCAGTGCTAGATCCAGGGATCGGCAGCCCCAGCATTTT. It yields the protein CSARSRDRQPQHF.

This clonotype was seen a few times. The rearrangement links TRBV20-1 to TRBJ2-1, with D perhaps assigned TRBD1 or TRBD2 (6 bases each). Germline CDR1 DFQATT, CDR2 SNEGSKA (reference sequence). The CDR3 is made up of 17 amino acids. V was shortened by 0 bases and J by 0 bases, with 15 bases between the two germline ends. CDR3 in amino acids: CSARDPGARGSYNEQFF. In nucleotides, the CDR3 is TGCAGTGCTAGAGATCCGGGGGCGAGGGGCTCCTACAATGAGCAGTTCTTC.

This clonotype has a count of ten or more. V and J are TRBV6-5 and TRBJ1-6; 9 positions match TRBD1. V lost 2 bases, J lost 11 bases, and 7 bases stayed unmatched. Germline CDR1 is MNHEY and CDR2 is SVGAGI. The CDR3 contains 15 residues. The CDR3 is CASSYPGTGPTPLHF. CDR3 nucleotide sequence: TGTGCCAGCAGTTACCCGGGGACAGGGCCAACACCCCTCCACTTT.

This clonotype was seen more than once but under ten times. The genes are TRBV2 and TRBJ1-1; tentatively, D is TRBD1 (5 bases). V dropped 2 bases and J dropped 10 bases, with 11 bases sitting between them. Germline CDR1 is SNHLY and CDR2 is FYNNEI. The length of the CDR3 is 12 residues. The CDR3, as DNA: TGTGCCAGCAGTGAAAGCAGGGATGGAGCTTTCTTT. Translating it yields CASSESRDGAFF. Drawing the rest from reference TRBV2 and TRBJ1-1, the complete variable domain is EPEVTQTPSHQVTQMGQEVILRCVPISNHLYFYWYRQILGQKVEFLVSFYNNEISEKSEIFDDQFSVERPDGSNFTLKIRSTKLEDSAMYFCASSESRDGAFFGQGTRLTVV.

The V call is TRBV4-1, the J call TRBJ1-5; D not resolved. Trimming took 0 bases from V and 9 from J, leaving 9 bases between them. Germline lookup yields CDR1 MGHRA and CDR2 YSYEKL. The CDR3 consists of 13 residues. In DNA form, the CDR3 reads TGCGCCAGCAGCCAAGATAGGGAGCGGCCCCAGCATTTT. Translation: CASSQDRERPQHF.

This rearrangement joins TRBV5-4 to TRBJ1-4; a weak D match, TRBD1 (6 bases). Between the trimmed V and J ends, which lost 0 bases and 8 bases, there was a span of 14 bases. The CDR3 is made up of 15 amino acids. The V gene's germline CDR1 is SGHNT and CDR2 YYREEE (reference sequence). The CDR3 bases are TGTGCCAGCAGCTTGGGTGGACAGCGTAACGAAAAACTGTTTTTT. It translates to CASSLGGQRNEKLFF.

This clonotype was detected ten times or more. The chain combines TRBV4-3 with TRBJ2-1, with 12 bases matching TRBD2. CDR3 length: 17 amino acids. Looked up from germline, CDR1 is LGHNA and CDR2 is YSLEER. V was pared by 4 bases and J by 7 bases, with 11 bases of the junction left unmatched. This CDR3 reads CASSPTLLAGGQNEQFF. For the CDR3, the DNA is TGCGCCAGCAGCCCGACCCTTCTAGCGGGGGGGCAGAATGAGCAGTTCTTC.

This clonotype turned up a few times. J is TRBJ2-5 and V is TRBV18, with D maybe TRBD1 (6 bases). V lost 4 bases and J lost 1, with 25 bases in between. Germline V CDR1 and CDR2: KGHSH, LQKENI. The CDR3 extends over 19 amino acids. The CDR3 DNA sequence: TGTGCCAGCTCACAGGACTTTAGGGCACAGGGCGAAAGCCAAGAGACCCAGTACTTC. Its translation: CASSQDFRAQGESQETQYF.

The rearrangement uses TRBV12-3 or TRBV12-4 and TRBJ1-1, with TRBD1 matching over 7 bases. The CDR3 sequence is 12 residues long. J lost 5 bases, V lost 5 bases, and 2 bases had no gene match. The CDR3: CASSGQATEAFF. CDR3 sequence (DNA): TGTGCCAGCAGTGGACAGGCTACTGAAGCTTTCTTT.

The genes are TRBV27 and TRBJ1-4, with 8 nucleotides matching TRBD1. Germline lookup yields CDR1 MNHEY and CDR2 SMNVEV (reference sequence). The length of the CDR3 is 14 residues. The V gene end was trimmed by 8 bases and the J gene end by 10 bases; junction bases not matched to a gene: 12. The CDR3 sequence: CASRRTGPSGKLFF. DNA of the CDR3: TGTGCCAGCCGGAGGACAGGGCCCAGTGGAAAACTGTTTTTT.

This clonotype was detected ten times or more. This chain's CDR3 is CASSFRGRQPQHF. CDR3 sequence (DNA): TGTGCCAGCAGTTTTCGGGGGCGGCAGCCCCAGCATTTT. The chain joins TRBV6-2 or TRBV6-3 to TRBJ1-5; D is perhaps TRBD1 (6 bases). With 4 bases removed from V and 7 bases from J, the gap between germline ends came to 11 bases. The CDR3 is 13 amino acids. Germline V gives CDR1 MNHEY, CDR2 SVGEGT.

The chain employs TRBV12-3 or TRBV12-4 and TRBJ2-2, with 9 bases matching TRBD1. V gave up 2 bases and J gave up 5 bases; unmatched junction bases: 3. CDR3 length: 15 residues. CDR3 coding DNA: TGTGCCAGCAGTTTAACGACAGGGGGTACCGGGGAGCTGTTTTTT. Protein: CASSLTTGGTGELFF.